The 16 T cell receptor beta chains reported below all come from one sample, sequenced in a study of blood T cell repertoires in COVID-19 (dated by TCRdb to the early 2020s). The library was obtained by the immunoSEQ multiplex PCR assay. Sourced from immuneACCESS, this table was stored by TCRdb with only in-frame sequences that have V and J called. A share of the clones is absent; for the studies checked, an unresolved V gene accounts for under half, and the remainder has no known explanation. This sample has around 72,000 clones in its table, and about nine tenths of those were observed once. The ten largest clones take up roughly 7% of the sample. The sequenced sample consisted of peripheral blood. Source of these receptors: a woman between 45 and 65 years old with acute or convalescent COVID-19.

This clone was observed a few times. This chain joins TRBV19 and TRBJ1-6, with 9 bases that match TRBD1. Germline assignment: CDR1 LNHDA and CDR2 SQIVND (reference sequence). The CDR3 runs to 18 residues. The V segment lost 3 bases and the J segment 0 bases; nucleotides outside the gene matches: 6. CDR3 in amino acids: CASSITGGLSSYNSPLHF. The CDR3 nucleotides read TGTGCCAGTAGTATTACAGGGGGCCTTAGCTCCTATAATTCACCCCTCCACTTT.

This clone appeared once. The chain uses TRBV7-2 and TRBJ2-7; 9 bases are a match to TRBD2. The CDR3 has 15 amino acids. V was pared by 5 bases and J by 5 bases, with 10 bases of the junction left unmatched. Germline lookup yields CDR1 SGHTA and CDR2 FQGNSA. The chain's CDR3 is CASSPLSGSGHEQYF. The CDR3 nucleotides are TGTGCCAGCAGCCCCCTTAGCGGGAGTGGCCACGAGCAGTACTTC.

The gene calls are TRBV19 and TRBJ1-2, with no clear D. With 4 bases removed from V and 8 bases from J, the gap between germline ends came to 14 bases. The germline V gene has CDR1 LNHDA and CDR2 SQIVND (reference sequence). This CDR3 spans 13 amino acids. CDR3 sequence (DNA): TGTGCCAGTAGTACCCCCCCCGGGTTCGGCTACACCTTC. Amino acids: CASSTPPGFGYTF.

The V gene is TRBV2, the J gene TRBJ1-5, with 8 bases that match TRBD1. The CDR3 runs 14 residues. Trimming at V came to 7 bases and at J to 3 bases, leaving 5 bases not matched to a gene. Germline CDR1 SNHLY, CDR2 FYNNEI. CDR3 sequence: CASTEDRVNQPQHF. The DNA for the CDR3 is TGTGCCAGCACCGAGGACAGGGTCAATCAGCCCCAGCATTTT.

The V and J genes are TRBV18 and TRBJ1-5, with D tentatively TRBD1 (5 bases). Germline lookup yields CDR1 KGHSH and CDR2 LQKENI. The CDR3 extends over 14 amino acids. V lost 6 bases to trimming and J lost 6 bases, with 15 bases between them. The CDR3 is CASSRTGDAQPQHF. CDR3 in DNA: TGTGCCAGCTCGCGGACGGGGGACGCTCAGCCCCAGCATTTT.

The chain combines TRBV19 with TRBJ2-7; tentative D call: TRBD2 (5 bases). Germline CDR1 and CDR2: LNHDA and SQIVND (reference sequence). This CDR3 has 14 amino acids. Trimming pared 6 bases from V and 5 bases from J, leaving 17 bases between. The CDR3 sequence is CASSLGPGMDEQYF. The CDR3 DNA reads TGTGCCAGTAGCCTAGGGCCCGGGATGGACGAGCAGTACTTC.

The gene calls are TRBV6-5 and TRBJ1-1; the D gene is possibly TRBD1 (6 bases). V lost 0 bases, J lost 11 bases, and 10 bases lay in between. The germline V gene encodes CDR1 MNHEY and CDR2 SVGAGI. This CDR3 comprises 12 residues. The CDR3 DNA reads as TGTGCCAGCAGTTACTCGCGGACAGAGGCTTTCTTT. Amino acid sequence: CASSYSRTEAFF.

CDR3 sequence: CASSLPTQQALNTEAFF. The CDR3 DNA reads TGTGCCAGCAGCCTCCCAACCCAACAGGCTCTGAACACTGAAGCTTTCTTT. J is TRBJ1-1 and V is TRBV7-9; D is perhaps TRBD1 (5 bases). Trimming removed 5 bases from V and 0 bases from J, with 19 bases in between. The germline V gene encodes CDR1 SEHNR and CDR2 FQNEAQ (reference sequence). CDR3 length: 17 residues.

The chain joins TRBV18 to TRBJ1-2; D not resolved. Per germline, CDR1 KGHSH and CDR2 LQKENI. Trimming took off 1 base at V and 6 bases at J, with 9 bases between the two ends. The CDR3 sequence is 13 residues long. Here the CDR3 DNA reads TGTGCCAGCTCACCACGGCCGAGGGATGGCTACACCTTC. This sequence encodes CASSPRPRDGYTF.

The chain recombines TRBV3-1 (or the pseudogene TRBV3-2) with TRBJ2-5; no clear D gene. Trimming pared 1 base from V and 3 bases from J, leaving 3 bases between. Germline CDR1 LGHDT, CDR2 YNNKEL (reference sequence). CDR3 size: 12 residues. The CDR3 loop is CASSQVKETQYF. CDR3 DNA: TGTGCCAGCAGCCAAGTTAAAGAGACCCAGTACTTC.

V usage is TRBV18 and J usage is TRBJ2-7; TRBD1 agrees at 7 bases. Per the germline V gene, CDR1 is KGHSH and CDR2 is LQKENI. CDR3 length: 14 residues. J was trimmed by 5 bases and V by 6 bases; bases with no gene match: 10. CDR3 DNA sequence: TGTGCCAGCTCTTCCGAGACAGGGTCCAACGAGCAGTACTTC. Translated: CASSSETGSNEQYF.

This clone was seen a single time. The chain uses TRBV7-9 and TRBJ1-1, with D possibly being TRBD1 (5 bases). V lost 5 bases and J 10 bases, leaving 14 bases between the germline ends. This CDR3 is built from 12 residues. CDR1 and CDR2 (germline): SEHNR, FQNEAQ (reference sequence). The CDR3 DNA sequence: TGTGCCAGCAGCCTGGGAGGGGATCCAGCTTTCTTT. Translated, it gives CASSLGGDPAFF.

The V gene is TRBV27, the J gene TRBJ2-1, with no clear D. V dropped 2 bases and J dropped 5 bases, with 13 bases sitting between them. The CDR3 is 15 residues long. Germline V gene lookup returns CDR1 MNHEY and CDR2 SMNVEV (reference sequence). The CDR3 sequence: CASSLRPSRNNEQFF. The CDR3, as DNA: TGTGCCAGCAGTTTAAGGCCTAGTCGTAACAATGAGCAGTTCTTC.

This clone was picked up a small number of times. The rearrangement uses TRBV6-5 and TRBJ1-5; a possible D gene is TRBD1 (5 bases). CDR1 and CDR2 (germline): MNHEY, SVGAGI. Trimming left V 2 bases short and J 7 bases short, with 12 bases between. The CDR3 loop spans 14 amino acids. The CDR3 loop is CASSYGRAGQPQHF. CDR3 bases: TGTGCCAGCAGTTACGGGAGGGCAGGGCAGCCCCAGCATTTT.

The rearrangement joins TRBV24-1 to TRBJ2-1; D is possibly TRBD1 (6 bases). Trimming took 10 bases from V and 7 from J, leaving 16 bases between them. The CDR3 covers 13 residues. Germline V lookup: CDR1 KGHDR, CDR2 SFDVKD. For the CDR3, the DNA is TGTGCCACTTCCCGGGACACAGCGAATGAGCAGTTCTTC. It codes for CATSRDTANEQFF.

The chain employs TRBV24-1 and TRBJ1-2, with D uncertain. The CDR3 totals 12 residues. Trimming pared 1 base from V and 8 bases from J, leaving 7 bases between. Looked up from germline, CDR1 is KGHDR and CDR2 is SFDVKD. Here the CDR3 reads CATSDFTGGYTF. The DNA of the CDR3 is TGTGCCACCAGTGATTTTACGGGGGGCTACACCTTC.